The 21 T cell receptor beta chains reported below all come from one sample, sequenced in a study of chemoradiotherapy in HPV16-positive cancers. Sequencing was performed with immunoSEQ multiplex PCR; in TCRdb, only in-frame clones are kept and a portion is missing. Of some 11,000 clones in the sample, 85% to 90% were seen once. This material consisted of blood, taken from a patient who underwent chemoradiotherapy. The receptor source for this set is a human donor with HPV-associated anogenital cancer.

The chain links TRBV7-6 to TRBJ1-4, with 10 bases fitting TRBD1. This CDR3 region has 14 residues. CDR1 and CDR2 (germline): SGHVS, FNYEAQ. The trim removed 5 bases at V and 8 bases at J, leaving 5 bases unmatched. The CDR3: CASSVDRGREKLFF. In DNA form, the CDR3 reads TGTGCCAGCAGCGTAGACAGGGGGCGAGAAAAACTGTTTTTT.

This clone came up once. V and J are TRBV2 and TRBJ1-2; the D gene is possibly TRBD1 (6 bases). The CDR3 totals 13 residues. Germline V gene lookup returns CDR1 SNHLY and CDR2 FYNNEI. V was cut by 9 bases and J by 4 bases, with 15 bases left in between. CDR3 nucleotide sequence: TGTGCCAGGCAAACAGGGATCCCCTATGGCTACACCTTC. Protein: CARQTGIPYGYTF.

The rearrangement uses TRBV5-1 and TRBJ2-2; the match to TRBD1 covers 9 bases. With 3 bases clipped from V and 6 bases from J, the junction kept 3 bases outside the gene matches. The CDR3 runs to 14 residues. Germline CDR1 reads SGHRS; CDR2 reads YFSETQ. DNA of the CDR3: TGCGCCAGCAGCTCACAGGGGGCGGCCGGGGAGCTGTTTTTT. This codes for CASSSQGAAGELFF.

The CDR3 loop reads CASSPRATSGATNNEQFF. As DNA, the CDR3 is TGTGCCAGCAGCCCCCGCGCTACTAGCGGGGCCACGAACAATGAGCAGTTCTTC. The chain combines TRBV7-6 with TRBJ2-1; 10 nucleotides match TRBD2. V was clipped by 5 bases and J by 5 bases; unmatched bases: 15. Germline CDR1 SGHVS, CDR2 FNYEAQ. The CDR3 has 18 residues.

The chain uses TRBV27 and TRBJ1-6; tentative D call: TRBD1 (6 bases). The germline V gene encodes CDR1 MNHEY and CDR2 SMNVEV (reference sequence). The CDR3 consists of 13 residues. The V gene lost 8 bases and the J gene lost 8 bases, with 13 bases spanning the gap. CDR3 sequence: CASGGGPDSPLHF. DNA of the CDR3: TGTGCCAGCGGAGGGGGGCCTGATTCACCCCTCCACTTT.

The rearrangement links TRBV2 to TRBJ1-5, with D tentatively TRBD1 (5 bases). The germline CDR1 and CDR2 sequences are SNHLY and FYNNEI. Between the trimmed V and J ends, which lost 7 bases and 6 bases, there was a span of 13 bases. There are 13 residues in the CDR3. CDR3 nucleotides: TGTGCCAGCAAGGGGATCCAAAGTCAGCCCCAGCATTTT. Its translation is CASKGIQSQPQHF. Variable domain in full (rest from reference TRBV2 and TRBJ1-5): EPEVTQTPSHQVTQMGQEVILRCVPISNHLYFYWYRQILGQKVEFLVSFYNNEISEKSEIFDDQFSVERPDGSNFTLKIRSTKLEDSAMYFCASKGIQSQPQHFGDGTRLSIL.

This clone appeared a few times. V usage is TRBV30 and J usage is TRBJ2-3; 8 bases map to TRBD2. The germline V gene has CDR1 GTSNPN and CDR2 SVGIG (reference sequence). This CDR3 has 15 residues. With 4 bases clipped from V and 5 bases from J, the junction kept 11 bases outside the gene matches. The DNA for the CDR3 is TGTGCCTGGAACCAAAAAAGCGGGGGTAGAGATACGCAGTATTTT. Translated: CAWNQKSGGRDTQYF.

The chain links TRBV6-1 to TRBJ1-1; D possibly corresponds to TRBD1 (5 bases). The CDR3 is 14 residues long. From germline, CDR1 is MNHNS and CDR2 SASEGT. The V gene lost 6 bases and the J gene lost 4 bases, with 15 bases spanning the gap. The CDR3 DNA reads TGTGCCAGCAGCTGGGGCAGAACCTTCACTGAAGCTTTCTTT. Amino acid sequence: CASSWGRTFTEAFF.

The chain carries TRBV7-6 and TRBJ2-7; 9 nucleotides agree with TRBD1. Losses at the gene ends were 10 bases for V and 6 bases for J; bases not matched to a gene: 13. In germline, CDR1 is SGHVS, CDR2 FNYEAQ. This CDR3 has 14 amino acids. CDR3 sequence: CATRPGTGFGEQYF. The CDR3 DNA reads TGTGCCACTCGTCCCGGGACAGGGTTCGGCGAGCAGTACTTC.

This chain links TRBV9 with TRBJ1-1; no clear D gene. The CDR3 contains 15 residues. Germline lookup yields CDR1 SGDLS and CDR2 YYNGEE. The V end was cut by 0 bases, the J end by 3 bases, with 12 bases between. The DNA for the CDR3 is TGTGCCAGCAGCGTAGCCGGGTCCAGAGACACTGAAGCTTTCTTT. This encodes CASSVAGSRDTEAFF.

This clone was detected a few times. The CDR3 DNA sequence: TGCGCCAGCAGCCGTCAGGGGAACACTGAAGCTTTCTTT. Its translation is CASSRQGNTEAFF. The chain recombines TRBV5-1 with TRBJ1-1, with a tentative D call TRBD1 (5 bases). Trimming shortened V by 4 bases and J by 1 base, and 8 bases separated the two germline ends. The CDR3 totals 13 residues. Germline V gene sequence: CDR1 SGHRS, CDR2 YFSETQ.

This clone has just a few counts. V gene TRBV7-9 combines with J gene TRBJ1-1, with D possibly being TRBD1 (5 bases). The V gene lost 3 bases and the J gene lost 8 bases, with 16 bases spanning the gap. Germline CDR1 reads SEHNR; CDR2 reads FQNEAQ (reference sequence). The CDR3 extends over 14 amino acids. CDR3 loop: CASSFAGGSLEAFF. CDR3 coding DNA: TGTGCCAGCAGCTTTGCGGGGGGATCTTTAGAAGCTTTCTTT.

This rearrangement joins TRBV6-5 to TRBJ1-2, with 10 positions matching TRBD1. Per germline, CDR1 MNHEY and CDR2 SVGAGI. The CDR3 has 16 residues. Trimming removed 2 bases from V and 4 bases from J; junction bases left unmatched: 7. In nucleotides, the CDR3 is TGTGCCAGCAGTTACATCAGGACAGGGGGAGGCTATGGCTACACCTTC. Its protein is CASSYIRTGGGYGYTF.

CDR3 sequence reads: CASSLTGNTEAFF. CDR3 DNA sequence: TGTGCCAGCAGCTTAACAGGAAACACTGAAGCTTTCTTT. This rearrangement joins TRBV7-3 to TRBJ1-1; D is undetermined. Looked up from germline, CDR1 is SGHTA and CDR2 is FQGTGA. The CDR3 spans 13 residues. V dropped 0 bases and J dropped 2 bases, with 4 bases sitting between them. The entire variable domain, with the rest obtained from reference TRBV7-3 and TRBJ1-1, is as follows: GAGVSQTPSNKVTEKGKYVELRCDPISGHTALYWYRQSLGQGPEFLIYFQGTGAADDSGLPNDRFFAVRPEGSVSTLKIQRTERGDSAVYLCASSLTGNTEAFFGQGTRLTVV.

This chain connects TRBV5-4 to TRBJ1-2; 7 bases are shared with TRBD1. With V trimmed by 4 bases and J by 4 bases, 10 bases remained unmatched. In germline, CDR1 is SGHNT, CDR2 YYREEE (reference sequence). This CDR3 has 15 residues. CDR3 in amino acids: CASSGDRDSLYGYTF. The DNA of the CDR3 is TGTGCCAGCAGCGGAGACCGGGACAGCCTCTATGGCTACACCTTC.

This rearrangement joins TRBV7-2 to TRBJ2-3; D not certain. Germline V lookup: CDR1 SGHTA, CDR2 FQGNSA. The CDR3 totals 14 residues. Trimming cost V 1 base and J 1 base, with 6 bases left between them. The CDR3 region has the DNA TGTGCCAGCAGCTTAGGCAGGCGCACAGATACGCAGTATTTT. Its translation: CASSLGRRTDTQYF.

V usage is TRBV27 and J usage is TRBJ2-5; 13 nucleotides align to TRBD2. The CDR3 is 13 residues long. J lost 5 bases, V lost 8 bases, and 2 bases had no gene match. Germline values: CDR1 MNHEY, CDR2 SMNVEV (reference sequence). The DNA for the CDR3 is TGTGCCAGCGGACTAGCGGGGGCCGAGACCCAGTACTTC. Translated, it gives CASGLAGAETQYF.

This clone was detected once. The rearrangement uses TRBV9 and TRBJ2-3, with 7 positions matching TRBD2. V was clipped by 4 bases and J by 0 bases; unmatched bases: 5. From germline, CDR1 is SGDLS and CDR2 YYNGEE. CDR3 length: 15 amino acids. The CDR3 DNA reads TGTGCCAGCAGCTTCTCACTAGCGAGCACAGATACGCAGTATTTT. Its translation: CASSFSLASTDTQYF. Together with reference TRBV9 and TRBJ2-3, the CDR3 gives the full variable domain: DSGVTQTPKHLITATGQRVTLRCSPRSGDLSVYWYQQSLDQGLQFLIQYYNGEERAKGNILERFSAQQFPDLHSELNLSSLELGDSALYFCASSFSLASTDTQYFGPGTRLTVL.

CDR3 loop: CASREGEQPQHF. The CDR3, as DNA: TGTGCCAGCAGGGAGGGGGAACAGCCCCAGCATTTT. V usage is TRBV2 and J usage is TRBJ1-5; D is perhaps TRBD1 (6 bases). The V gene's germline CDR1 is SNHLY and CDR2 FYNNEI. The CDR3 extends over 12 amino acids. V was cut by 6 bases and J by 7 bases, with 10 bases left in between.

The chain has TRBV28 and TRBJ1-2; D is undetermined. The CDR3 is made up of 13 amino acids. The V and J ends lost 5 bases and 4 bases respectively, with 11 bases between them. CDR1 and CDR2 (germline): MDHEN, SYDVKM. The CDR3 protein is CASSPPATYGYTF. The CDR3 DNA reads as TGTGCCAGCAGTCCCCCGGCCACCTATGGCTACACCTTC.

The CDR3 is CAWSLENGFYGYTF. CDR3 DNA sequence: TGTGCCTGGAGTTTAGAAAATGGGTTTTATGGCTACACCTTC. This sequence joins TRBV30 and TRBJ1-2; D is unresolved. Trimming took 2 bases from V and 5 from J, leaving 15 bases between them. Germline V gene sequence: CDR1 GTSNPN, CDR2 SVGIG (reference sequence). The CDR3 consists of 14 residues.